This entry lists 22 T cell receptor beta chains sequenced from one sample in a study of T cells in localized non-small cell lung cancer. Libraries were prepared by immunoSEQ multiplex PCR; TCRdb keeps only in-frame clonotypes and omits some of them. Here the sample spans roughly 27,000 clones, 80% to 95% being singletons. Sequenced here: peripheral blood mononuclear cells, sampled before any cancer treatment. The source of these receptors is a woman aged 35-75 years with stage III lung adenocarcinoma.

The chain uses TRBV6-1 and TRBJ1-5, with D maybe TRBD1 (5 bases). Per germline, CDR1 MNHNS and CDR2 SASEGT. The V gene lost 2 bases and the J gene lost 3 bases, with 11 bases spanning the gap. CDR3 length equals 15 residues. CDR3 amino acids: CASSEQGTANQPQHF. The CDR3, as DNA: TGTGCCAGCAGTGAACAGGGAACCGCCAATCAGCCCCAGCATTTT.

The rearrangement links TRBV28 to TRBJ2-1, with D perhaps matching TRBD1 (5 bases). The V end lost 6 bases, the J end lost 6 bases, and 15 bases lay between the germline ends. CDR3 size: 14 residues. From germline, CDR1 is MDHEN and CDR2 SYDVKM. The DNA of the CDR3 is TGTGCCAGCAGACCGGCAGGGATGGGCAATGAGCAGTTCTTC. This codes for CASRPAGMGNEQFF.

CDR3 sequence (DNA): TGTGCCAGCAGCTTGAGGCCTACCGCCTACGAGCAGTACTTC. It yields the protein CASSLRPTAYEQYF. The chain carries TRBV7-2 and TRBJ2-7; D not resolved. Trimming pared 3 bases from V and 2 bases from J, leaving 11 bases between. CDR3 length: 14 residues. Germline loops: CDR1 SGHTA, CDR2 FQGNSA.

CDR3 in amino acids: CSVGRDRNTGELFF. In DNA form, the CDR3 reads TGCAGCGTTGGGCGGGACAGGAACACCGGGGAGCTGTTTTTT. The V call is TRBV29-1, the J call TRBJ2-2, with D tentatively TRBD1 (7 bases). The germline gives CDR1 SQVTM, CDR2 ANQGSEA. Trimming cost V 4 bases and J 1 base, with 10 bases left between them. This CDR3 comprises 14 residues.

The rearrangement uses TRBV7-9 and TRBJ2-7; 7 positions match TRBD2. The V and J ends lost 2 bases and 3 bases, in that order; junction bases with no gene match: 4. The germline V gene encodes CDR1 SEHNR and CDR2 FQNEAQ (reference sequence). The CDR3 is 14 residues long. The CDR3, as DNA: TGTGCCAGCAGCTTAAGGACTAGATACTACGAGCAGTACTTC. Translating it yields CASSLRTRYYEQYF.

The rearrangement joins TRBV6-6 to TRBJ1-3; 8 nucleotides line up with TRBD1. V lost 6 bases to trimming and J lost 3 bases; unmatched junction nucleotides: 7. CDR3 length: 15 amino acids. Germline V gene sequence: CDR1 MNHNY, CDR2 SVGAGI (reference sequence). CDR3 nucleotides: TGTGCCAGCAGAATCCCAGGGGGCAGTGGAAACACCATATATTTT. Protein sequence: CASRIPGGSGNTIYF.

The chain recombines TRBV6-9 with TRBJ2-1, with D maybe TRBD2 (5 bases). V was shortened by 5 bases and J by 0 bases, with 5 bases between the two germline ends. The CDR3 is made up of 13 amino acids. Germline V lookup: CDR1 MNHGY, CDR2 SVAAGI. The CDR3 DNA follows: TGTGCCAGCAGTGGAGGCTCCTACAATGAGCAGTTCTTC. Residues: CASSGGSYNEQFF.

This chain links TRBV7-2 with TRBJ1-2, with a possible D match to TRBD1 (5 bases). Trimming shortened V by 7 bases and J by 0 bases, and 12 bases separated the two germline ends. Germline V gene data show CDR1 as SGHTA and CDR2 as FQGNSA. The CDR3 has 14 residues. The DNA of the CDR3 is TGTGCCAGCACTGGGACGTCAGCTAACTATGGCTACACCTTC. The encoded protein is CASTGTSANYGYTF.

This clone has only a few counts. The CDR3 protein is CAWKMDRRGEQFF. DNA for the CDR3: TGTGCCTGGAAAATGGACAGGCGGGGTGAGCAGTTCTTC. The V gene is TRBV30, the J gene TRBJ2-1, with TRBD1 as a possible D gene (7 bases). CDR1 GTSNPN and CDR2 SVGIG come from the germline V gene (reference sequence). Deletions cut 4 bases from V and 9 bases from J, with 16 bases between. The length of the CDR3 is 13 residues.

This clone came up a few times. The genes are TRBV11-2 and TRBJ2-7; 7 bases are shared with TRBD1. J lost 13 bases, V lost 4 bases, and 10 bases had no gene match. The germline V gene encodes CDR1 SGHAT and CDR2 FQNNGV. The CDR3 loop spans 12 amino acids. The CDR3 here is CASSSFSGTEYF. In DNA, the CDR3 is TGTGCCAGCAGCTCTTTTTCCGGGACAGAATACTTC.

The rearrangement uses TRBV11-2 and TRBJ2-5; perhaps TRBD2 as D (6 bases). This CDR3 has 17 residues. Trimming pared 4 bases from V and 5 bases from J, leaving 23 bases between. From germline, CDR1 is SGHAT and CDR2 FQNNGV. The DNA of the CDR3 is TGTGCCAGCAGCTCAGGACTAATTAGTCGTGGTTGGGAGACCCAGTACTTC. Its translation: CASSSGLISRGWETQYF.

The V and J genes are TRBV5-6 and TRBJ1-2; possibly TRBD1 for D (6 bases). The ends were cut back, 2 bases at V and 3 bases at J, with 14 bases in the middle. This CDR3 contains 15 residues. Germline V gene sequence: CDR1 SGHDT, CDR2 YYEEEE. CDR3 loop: CASSLQGLRDYGYTF. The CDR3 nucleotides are TGTGCCAGCAGCTTACAGGGTCTCCGGGACTATGGCTACACCTTC.

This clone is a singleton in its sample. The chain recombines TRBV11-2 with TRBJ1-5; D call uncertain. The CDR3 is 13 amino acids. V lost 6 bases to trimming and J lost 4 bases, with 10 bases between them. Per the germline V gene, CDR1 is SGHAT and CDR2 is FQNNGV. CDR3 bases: TGTGCCAGCAGTCGGGAACCGAATCAGCCCCAGCATTTT. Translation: CASSREPNQPQHF.

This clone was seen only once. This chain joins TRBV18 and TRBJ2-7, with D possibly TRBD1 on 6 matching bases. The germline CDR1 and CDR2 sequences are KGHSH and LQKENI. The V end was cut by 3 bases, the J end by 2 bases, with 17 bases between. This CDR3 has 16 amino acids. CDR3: CASSPVRDIIPYEQYF. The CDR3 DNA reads TGTGCCAGCTCACCTGTCCGGGACATCATACCCTACGAGCAGTACTTC.

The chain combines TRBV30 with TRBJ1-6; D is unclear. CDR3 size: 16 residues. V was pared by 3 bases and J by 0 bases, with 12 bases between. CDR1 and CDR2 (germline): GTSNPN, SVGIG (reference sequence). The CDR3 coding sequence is TGTGCCTGGAGGTCGGCGTCGAGCTCCTATAATTCACCCCTCCACTTT. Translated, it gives CAWRSASSSYNSPLHF.

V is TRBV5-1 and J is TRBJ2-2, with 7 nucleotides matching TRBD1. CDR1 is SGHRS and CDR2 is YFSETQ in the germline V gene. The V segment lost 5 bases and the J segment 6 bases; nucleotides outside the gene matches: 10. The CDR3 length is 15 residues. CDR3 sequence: CASRPAGTAAGELFF. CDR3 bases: TGCGCCAGCAGGCCCGCCGGGACAGCCGCCGGGGAGCTGTTTTTT.

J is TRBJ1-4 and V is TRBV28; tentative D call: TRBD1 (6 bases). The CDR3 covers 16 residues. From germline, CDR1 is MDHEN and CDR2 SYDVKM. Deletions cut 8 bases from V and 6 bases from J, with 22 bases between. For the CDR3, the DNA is TGTGCCAGCCAGCCCTTAGTACAGGGCCCGCATGAAAAACTGTTTTTT. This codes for CASQPLVQGPHEKLFF.

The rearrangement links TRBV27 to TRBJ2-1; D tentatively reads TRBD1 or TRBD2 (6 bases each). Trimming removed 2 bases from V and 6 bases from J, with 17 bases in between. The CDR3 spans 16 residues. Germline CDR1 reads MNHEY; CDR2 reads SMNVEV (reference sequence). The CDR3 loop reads CASSLNWGAGFNEQFF. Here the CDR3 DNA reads TGTGCCAGCAGTTTAAATTGGGGGGCCGGCTTCAATGAGCAGTTCTTC.

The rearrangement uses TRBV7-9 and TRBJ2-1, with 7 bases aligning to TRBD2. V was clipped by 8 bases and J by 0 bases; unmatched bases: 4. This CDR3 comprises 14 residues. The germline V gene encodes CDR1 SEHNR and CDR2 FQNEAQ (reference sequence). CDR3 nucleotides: TGTGCCAGCCCCGGCGGGAGCTCCTACAATGAGCAGTTCTTC. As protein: CASPGGSSYNEQFF.

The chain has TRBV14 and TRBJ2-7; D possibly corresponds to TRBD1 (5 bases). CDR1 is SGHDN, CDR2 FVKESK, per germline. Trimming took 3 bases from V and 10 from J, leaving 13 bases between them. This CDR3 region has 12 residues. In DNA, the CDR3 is TGTGCCAGCAGCCATTCCAGGGTGGGTCAGTACTTC. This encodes CASSHSRVGQYF.

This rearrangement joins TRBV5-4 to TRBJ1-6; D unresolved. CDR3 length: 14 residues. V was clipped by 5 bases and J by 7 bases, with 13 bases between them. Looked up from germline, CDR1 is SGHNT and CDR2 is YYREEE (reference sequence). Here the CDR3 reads CASSSGRENSPLHF. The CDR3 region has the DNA TGTGCCAGCAGTTCCGGACGGGAAAATTCACCCCTCCACTTT.

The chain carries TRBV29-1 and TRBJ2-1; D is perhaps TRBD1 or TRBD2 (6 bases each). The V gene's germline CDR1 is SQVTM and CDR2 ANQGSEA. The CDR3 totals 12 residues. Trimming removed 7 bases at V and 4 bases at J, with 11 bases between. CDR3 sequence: CSGRGTYNEQFF. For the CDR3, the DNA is TGCAGCGGGAGGGGGACATACAATGAGCAGTTCTTC.